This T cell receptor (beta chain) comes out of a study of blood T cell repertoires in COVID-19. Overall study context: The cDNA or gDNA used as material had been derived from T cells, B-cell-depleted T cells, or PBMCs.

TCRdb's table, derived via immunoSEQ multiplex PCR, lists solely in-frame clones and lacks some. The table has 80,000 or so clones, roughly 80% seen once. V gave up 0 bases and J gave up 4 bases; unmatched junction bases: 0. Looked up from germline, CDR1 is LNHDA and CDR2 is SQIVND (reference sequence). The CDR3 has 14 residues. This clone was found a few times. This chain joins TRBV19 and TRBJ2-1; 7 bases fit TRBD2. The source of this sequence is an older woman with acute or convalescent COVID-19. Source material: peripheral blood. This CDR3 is CASSIEGGYNEQFF. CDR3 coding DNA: TGTGCCAGTAGTATAGAGGGGGGGTACAATGAGCAGTTCTTC. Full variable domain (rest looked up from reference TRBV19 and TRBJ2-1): DGGITQSPKYLFRKEGQNVTLSCEQNLNHDAMYWYRQDPGQGLRLIYYSQIVNDFQKGDIAEGYSVSREKKESFPLTVTSAQKNPTAFYLCASSIEGGYNEQFFGPGTRLTVL.